The 24 T cell receptor beta chains below come from one sample, sequenced in a study of T-cell reconstitution after alpha-beta-depleted transplantation in children. Unique molecular identifiers were used in preparing the TCRbeta library. TCRdb re-analysed the PCR reads in MiXCR, keeping a single row per CDR3 protein. This table holds approximately 510,000 distinct CDR3 sequences, about 17% found once. Sequenced material: PBMCs from the stem cell graft donor, taken from the stem cell graft. The receptors shown here come from a human donor who donated a stem cell graft to a child with acute lymphoblastic leukemia.

The CDR3 region is CSASSGPSNQPQHF. DNA of the CDR3: TGCAGTGCTAGCTCGGGGCCGAGCAATCAGCCCCAGCATTTT. The rearrangement joins TRBV20-1 to TRBJ1-5; D perhaps matches TRBD1 (5 bases). The V gene lost 3 bases and the J gene lost 1 base, with 10 bases spanning the gap. The CDR3 sequence is 14 residues long. Per germline, CDR1 DFQATT and CDR2 SNEGSKA (reference sequence).

This clonotype was counted between two and nine times. V gene TRBV12-3 or TRBV12-4 combines with J gene TRBJ1-5; D ambiguous. V was clipped by 0 bases and J by 5 bases, with 5 bases between them. The CDR3 loop spans 13 amino acids. Here the CDR3 reads CASSLAPHQPQHF. In nucleotides, the CDR3 is TGTGCCAGCAGTTTAGCCCCCCATCAGCCCCAGCATTTT.

This clonotype was picked up a small number of times. The V and J genes are TRBV9 and TRBJ1-1, with a weak D call TRBD1 (5 bases). Germline values: CDR1 SGDLS, CDR2 YYNGEE. The CDR3 has 16 residues. V was cut by 3 bases and J by 6 bases, with 21 bases left in between. This CDR3 reads CASSGRGATSISEAFF. For the CDR3, the DNA is TGTGCCAGCAGCGGGAGAGGGGCAACTTCTATCTCTGAAGCTTTCTTT.

This clonotype has only a few counts. The gene calls are TRBV2 and TRBJ2-1; 8 bases fit TRBD1. The CDR3 contains 13 residues. The germline V gene encodes CDR1 SNHLY and CDR2 FYNNEI. V was clipped by 4 bases and J by 6 bases; unmatched bases: 2. The CDR3 DNA reads as TGTGCCAGCAGTGGGACAGGGTCCAATGAGCAGTTCTTC. The encoded protein is CASSGTGSNEQFF.

CDR3 bases: TGCAGCGTTGTGGCGGGAACAAACTATGGCTACACCTTC. It yields the protein CSVVAGTNYGYTF. This chain joins TRBV29-1 and TRBJ1-2; D is unresolved. Germline V gene data show CDR1 as SQVTM and CDR2 as ANQGSEA. The CDR3 is 13 residues long. Trimming left V 4 bases short and J 2 bases short, with 11 bases between.

This clonotype appeared a few times. The gene calls are TRBV7-8 and TRBJ2-3; TRBD2 agrees at 9 bases. This CDR3 spans 16 amino acids. Germline-derived CDR1 and CDR2 are SGHVS and FQNEAQ. After removal of 1 base from V and 5 bases from J, the junction contained 7 bases not matched to a gene. CDR3 DNA sequence: TGTGCCAGCAGCTTAGTGCTAGCGGGGTATGGAGATACGCAGTATTTT. This encodes CASSLVLAGYGDTQYF.

This clonotype was observed a handful of times. The chain combines TRBV7-9 with TRBJ2-1; D is perhaps TRBD2 (5 bases). The CDR3 totals 13 residues. The germline CDR1 and CDR2 sequences are SEHNR and FQNEAQ (reference sequence). Trimming stripped 6 bases from V and 7 bases from J, with 13 bases between. This CDR3 is CASSSDGLNEQFF. In nucleotides, the CDR3 is TGTGCCAGCAGTTCGGACGGACTGAATGAGCAGTTCTTC.

V usage is TRBV18 and J usage is TRBJ2-7; D is possibly TRBD2 (6 bases). The germline CDR1 and CDR2 sequences are KGHSH and LQKENI. The CDR3 runs 15 residues. Trimming removed 2 bases from V and 3 bases from J, with 14 bases in between. CDR3 coding DNA: TGTGCCAGCTCACCAGGATGGGGGGACCTCTACGAGCAGTACTTC. Its translation: CASSPGWGDLYEQYF.

This clonotype has more than one count but fewer than ten. The chain uses TRBV9 and TRBJ2-2, with 10 nucleotides matching TRBD2. The CDR3 is 21 amino acids. The V gene end was trimmed by 3 bases and the J gene end by 7 bases; junction bases not matched to a gene: 24. The germline V gene has CDR1 SGDLS and CDR2 YYNGEE. CDR3 region: CASSAPSGLATLGGVNGELFF. In DNA form, the CDR3 reads TGTGCCAGCAGCGCCCCCTCGGGACTAGCGACCCTAGGAGGGGTTAACGGGGAGCTGTTTTTT.

This clonotype occurred a few times. The chain employs TRBV3-1 and TRBJ2-1; D tentatively fits TRBD1 or TRBD2 (5 bases each). The germline V and J ends were trimmed by 1 base and 3 bases, with 13 bases remaining between them. Germline V gives CDR1 LGHDT, CDR2 YNNKEL (reference sequence). The CDR3 loop spans 16 amino acids. CDR3 loop: CASSQVPGPLYNEQFF. For the CDR3, the DNA is TGTGCCAGCAGCCAAGTTCCGGGACCCCTCTACAATGAGCAGTTCTTC.

The chain links TRBV29-1 to TRBJ2-7; D possibly corresponds to TRBD2 (6 bases). V was clipped by 0 bases and J by 12 bases, with 21 bases between them. This CDR3 is built from 14 residues. The germline CDR1 and CDR2 sequences are SQVTM and ANQGSEA. The CDR3 protein is CSVEEGRIAAARYF. The CDR3 bases are TGCAGCGTTGAAGAAGGGAGGATAGCGGCAGCCAGGTACTTC.

This clonotype has only a few counts. The V call is TRBV5-6, the J call TRBJ2-1; D is uncertain. V lost 7 bases to trimming and J lost 2 bases, with 7 bases between them. Germline CDR1 reads SGHDT; CDR2 reads YYEEEE. This CDR3 region has 12 residues. CDR3 region: CASGRTYNEQFF. The CDR3 nucleotides are TGTGCCAGCGGAAGGACCTACAATGAGCAGTTCTTC.

This clonotype was counted a few times. The rearrangement links TRBV28 to TRBJ2-3; maybe TRBD1 (5 bases). V dropped 6 bases and J dropped 4 bases, with 17 bases sitting between them. The germline V gene encodes CDR1 MDHEN and CDR2 SYDVKM. This CDR3 spans 15 amino acids. CDR3 amino acids: CASRPRRVGADTQYF. In nucleotides, the CDR3 is TGTGCCAGCAGACCCCGCAGGGTTGGGGCAGATACGCAGTATTTT.

The V call is TRBV20-1, the J call TRBJ2-5; tentatively, D is TRBD2 (5 bases). Germline V lookup: CDR1 DFQATT, CDR2 SNEGSKA (reference sequence). The CDR3 contains 13 residues. The V end lost 4 bases, the J end lost 5 bases, and 14 bases lay between the germline ends. The CDR3 DNA sequence: TGCAGTGCTAAGACCCCGGGGTGGGAGACCCAGTACTTC. This encodes CSAKTPGWETQYF.

This clonotype has a handful of counts. This sequence joins TRBV5-5 and TRBJ2-7, with unresolved D. This CDR3 region has 13 residues. V was pared by 2 bases and J by 4 bases, with 10 bases between. The germline gives CDR1 SGHKS, CDR2 YYEKEE (reference sequence). The CDR3 coding sequence is TGTGCCAGCAGCTTCGTTCCCCTTTACGAGCAGTACTTC. This gives the protein CASSFVPLYEQYF.

V usage is TRBV18 and J usage is TRBJ2-2; TRBD2 aligns across 11 bases. This CDR3 is 19 amino acids long. V shed 3 bases, J shed 3 bases, and the junction held 12 bases outside the gene matches. The V gene's germline CDR1 is KGHSH and CDR2 LQKENI. The CDR3 loop reads CASSPVLAGVRGYTGELFF. The DNA of the CDR3 is TGTGCCAGCTCACCGGTACTAGCGGGAGTCAGAGGGTACACCGGGGAGCTGTTTTTT.

The gene calls are TRBV24-1 and TRBJ2-7; 7 bases fit TRBD1. The junction had 7 bases not matched to a gene; V was cut back by 7 bases and J by 5 bases. The germline V gene encodes CDR1 KGHDR and CDR2 SFDVKD. The CDR3 runs 13 residues. The CDR3 here is CATRPSGTDEQYF. CDR3 bases: TGTGCCACCAGGCCGTCGGGGACAGACGAGCAGTACTTC.

This clonotype appeared a few times. The chain uses TRBV5-1 and TRBJ2-4, with 11 positions matching TRBD1. CDR1 is SGHRS and CDR2 is YFSETQ in the germline V gene. This CDR3 spans 17 amino acids. The V gene end was trimmed by 0 bases and the J gene end by 3 bases; junction bases not matched to a gene: 5. The CDR3 DNA sequence: TGCGCCAGCAGCTTGGCCCGGGACAGGGGGAGCAAAAACATTCAGTACTTC. Translation: CASSLARDRGSKNIQYF.

This clonotype was counted only a few times. The genes are TRBV7-2 and TRBJ2-7; the D gene is possibly TRBD2 (5 bases). CDR3 size: 14 residues. Trimming left V 5 bases short and J 0 bases short, with 11 bases between. Looked up from germline, CDR1 is SGHTA and CDR2 is FQGNSA. For the CDR3, the DNA is TGTGCCAGCAGCCCGGACTGGGTCTCCTACGAGCAGTACTTC. It encodes CASSPDWVSYEQYF.

The chain combines TRBV4-1 with TRBJ1-4, with D hard to call. Trimming took off 3 bases at V and 12 bases at J, with 8 bases between the two ends. Germline V gene sequence: CDR1 MGHRA, CDR2 YSYEKL. The CDR3 length is 11 residues. In nucleotides, the CDR3 is TGCGCCAGCAGCCAGGTGGGCGAACTGTTTTTT. Its protein product is CASSQVGELFF.

This clonotype was recorded a few times. J is TRBJ2-3 and V is TRBV18, with D unclear. From germline, CDR1 is KGHSH and CDR2 LQKENI. V was cut by 4 bases and J by 3 bases, with 14 bases left in between. The CDR3 spans 15 residues. In DNA, the CDR3 is TGTGCCAGCTCACAATTCCGGCGACGAACAGATACGCAGTATTTT. This encodes CASSQFRRRTDTQYF.

The rearrangement links TRBV5-1 to TRBJ2-1; TRBD2 matches 8 bases. The V gene's germline CDR1 is SGHRS and CDR2 YFSETQ. J was trimmed by 1 base and V by 0 bases; bases with no gene match: 6. The CDR3 runs 17 residues. The CDR3 DNA reads TGCGCCAGCAGCTTGGGGTTTGCGGGAGGATCCTACAATGAGCAGTTCTTC. Its translation: CASSLGFAGGSYNEQFF.

This chain uses TRBV28 with TRBJ2-7, with 12 bases that match TRBD2. The germline V gene encodes CDR1 MDHEN and CDR2 SYDVKM. The V gene end was trimmed by 5 bases and the J gene end by 6 bases; junction bases not matched to a gene: 2. The length of the CDR3 is 13 residues. In nucleotides, the CDR3 is TGTGCCAGCAGTCCGACTAGCGGGGGCGAGCAGTACTTC. Translation gives CASSPTSGGEQYF.

The chain uses TRBV4-1 and TRBJ2-1; 7 bases are a match to TRBD1. Trimming removed 6 bases from V and 10 bases from J; junction bases left unmatched: 3. Germline CDR1 MGHRA, CDR2 YSYEKL. This CDR3 contains 11 residues. As DNA, the CDR3 is TGCGCCAGCAGAGGGGGCAGGGAGCAGTTCTTC. Amino acids: CASRGGREQFF.